These 23 T cell receptor beta chains came from one sample sequenced in a study of vaccination and CD4 T cells after COVID-19. These receptors' targets are unknown. Sequencing of cultured CD4+ T cell DNA used the Oncomine TCR Beta short-read assay. Extraction of genomic DNA was performed on cultured CD4+ T cells. TCRdb independently ran MiXCR on the PCR reads; one entry per CDR3 protein. The sample holds roughly 8,400 distinct CDR3 sequences; 25% to 40% are singletons and the top ten take approximately 14%. Noted treatment: roughly 11-day PBMC culture with coronavirus spike peptide pools or control peptides (ViraFEST assay). Prior to the COVID-19 pandemic (2011-2018), the unexposed donor's CD4+ T cells were collected. Sample: CD4+ T cells from blood, cultured in vitro. These receptor sequences come from a human donor in good health.

The rearrangement uses TRBV6-2 or TRBV6-3 and TRBJ2-1; 7 nucleotides match TRBD2. V dropped 7 bases and J dropped 10; count of bases not matched to a gene: 13. The V gene's germline CDR1 is MNHEY and CDR2 SVGEGT. The CDR3 has 14 residues. CDR3: CASKSGGRVGEQFF. The DNA for the CDR3 is TGTGCCAGCAAGTCTGGTGGGAGGGTCGGGGAGCAGTTCTTC.

This clonotype was detected only a few times. CDR3 DNA sequence: TGTGCCAGCAGCTGGGATAGCGGGAGCTCCTACGAGCAGTACTTC. Residues: CASSWDSGSSYEQYF. The chain couples TRBV11-2 to TRBJ2-7; 9 bases are a match to TRBD2. Germline V gives CDR1 SGHAT, CDR2 FQNNGV. This CDR3 has 15 residues. J lost 0 bases, V lost 4 bases, and 4 bases had no gene match.

The chain is built from TRBV19 and TRBJ2-5, with a tentative D call TRBD1 (5 bases). The CDR3 totals 16 residues. Germline V lookup: CDR1 LNHDA, CDR2 SQIVND (reference sequence). With 6 bases removed from V and 0 bases from J, the gap between germline ends came to 17 bases. In DNA, the CDR3 is TGTGCCAGTAGCCGAGGACAAGCTCCGTACCAAGAGACCCAGTACTTC. Residues: CASSRGQAPYQETQYF.

In its sample, this clonotype is medium-sized. The chain has TRBV7-2 and TRBJ2-5; 14 nucleotides match TRBD2. V gave up 2 bases and J gave up 4 bases; unmatched junction bases: 6. The CDR3 is made up of 17 amino acids. Germline V gene lookup returns CDR1 SGHTA and CDR2 FQGNSA. The CDR3 sequence is CASSLYPGLAGVETQYF. The CDR3, as DNA: TGTGCCAGCAGCTTATACCCGGGACTAGCGGGAGTAGAGACCCAGTACTTC.

In its sample, this clonotype is medium-sized. This chain links TRBV20-1 with TRBJ1-5, with D hard to call. Trimming removed 6 bases at V and 7 bases at J, with 22 bases between. Germline loops: CDR1 DFQATT, CDR2 SNEGSKA (reference sequence). The CDR3 length is 15 residues. The CDR3 coding sequence is TGCAGTGCCCTCGCGATGAGGAGGGTAGAGCAGCCCCAGCATTTT. Its translation: CSALAMRRVEQPQHF.

This clonotype has a single count. The V gene is TRBV6-5, the J gene TRBJ2-2, with TRBD1 matching 7 bases. The CDR3 contains 15 residues. Germline V CDR1 and CDR2: MNHEY, SVGAGI. The V segment lost 4 bases and the J segment 7 bases; nucleotides outside the gene matches: 9. CDR3 loop: CASSSRGTANGELFF. The CDR3 coding sequence is TGTGCCAGCAGTTCCCGAGGGACAGCCAACGGGGAGCTGTTTTTT.

This rearrangement joins TRBV24-1 to TRBJ2-2; weak D call: TRBD2 (5 bases). CDR1 is KGHDR and CDR2 is SFDVKD in the germline V gene. CDR3 length equals 17 residues. V was cut by 1 base and J by 2 bases, with 13 bases left in between. CDR3 in DNA: TGTGCCACCAGTGATTTCTTGACCTCGGGAAACACCGGGGAGCTGTTTTTT. This gives the protein CATSDFLTSGNTGELFF.

A few counts support this clonotype. The rearrangement joins TRBV29-1 to TRBJ2-7; possible D gene TRBD2, 5 bases. V lost 4 bases, J lost 7 bases, and 20 bases lay in between. This CDR3 is 14 amino acids long. Germline CDR1 reads SQVTM; CDR2 reads ANQGSEA. The CDR3 DNA reads as TGCAGCGTTGGAGCGGCGGGTAGCTCCTTTGAGCAGTACTTC. Protein sequence: CSVGAAGSSFEQYF.

The chain uses TRBV7-6 and TRBJ1-3; the D gene is possibly TRBD1 (6 bases). V lost 3 bases and J 4 bases, leaving 10 bases between the germline ends. The germline gives CDR1 SGHVS, CDR2 FNYEAQ. This CDR3 is built from 14 residues. The CDR3 protein is CASSLGGPGNTIYF. The DNA of the CDR3 is TGTGCCAGCAGCTTGGGGGGGCCCGGAAACACCATATATTTT.

This clonotype occurred a few times. The CDR3 loop reads CASSIGPIGGYTF. For the CDR3, the DNA is TGTGCCAGCAGCATTGGGCCTATAGGGGGCTACACCTTC. The chain couples TRBV7-3 to TRBJ1-2, with D unresolved. V lost 5 bases, J lost 8 bases, and 15 bases lay in between. Germline CDR1 and CDR2: SGHTA and FQGTGA. This CDR3 spans 13 amino acids. Based on the CDR3 plus reference TRBV7-3 and TRBJ1-2, the full variable domain is GAGVSQTPSNKVTEKGKYVELRCDPISGHTALYWYRQSLGQGPEFLIYFQGTGAADDSGLPNDRFFAVRPEGSVSTLKIQRTERGDSAVYLCASSIGPIGGYTFGSGTRLTVV.

V usage is TRBV7-3 and J usage is TRBJ1-2; 12 bases align to TRBD1. CDR1 and CDR2 from the germline V gene are SGHTA and FQGTGA. There are 16 residues in the CDR3. The V segment lost 5 bases and the J segment 7 bases; nucleotides outside the gene matches: 11. The DNA of the CDR3 is TGTGCCAGCAGCCCGGGGACAGGGGGCTCTTTAGGTGGCTACACCTTC. Encoded protein: CASSPGTGGSLGGYTF.

The genes are TRBV7-8 and TRBJ2-3; 9 nucleotides line up with TRBD1. Germline V CDR1 and CDR2: SGHVS, FQNEAQ. With 2 bases clipped from V and 3 bases from J, the junction kept 12 bases outside the gene matches. The CDR3 runs 18 residues. The CDR3 bases are TGTGCCAGCAGCTTAAGGTCCAAGGGACAGGGTGGGACAGATACGCAGTATTTT. The encoded protein is CASSLRSKGQGGTDTQYF.

The rearrangement uses TRBV28 and TRBJ1-2; no firm D call. V was trimmed by 1 base and J by 8 bases, leaving 11 bases between them. CDR3 length: 13 amino acids. CDR1 is MDHEN, CDR2 SYDVKM, per germline. CDR3 in amino acids: CASSLLGLLGYTF. The CDR3 DNA reads TGTGCCAGCAGTTTATTAGGGCTGTTGGGCTACACCTTC.

CDR3 region: CASTFADRVGNQPQHF. In DNA, the CDR3 is TGTGCCAGCACTTTCGCAGACAGGGTGGGCAATCAGCCCCAGCATTTT. This chain joins TRBV28 and TRBJ1-5, with 7 bases matching TRBD1. There are 16 residues in the CDR3. In germline, CDR1 is MDHEN, CDR2 SYDVKM. V lost 7 bases and J lost 2; bases outside the gene matches: 11.

The chain couples TRBV7-2 to TRBJ2-3; perhaps TRBD1 as D (5 bases). Germline V lookup: CDR1 SGHTA, CDR2 FQGNSA. The V end was cut by 5 bases, the J end by 5 bases, with 14 bases between. This CDR3 comprises 14 residues. The CDR3 bases are TGTGCCAGCAGCCCCTCCCTTCAGGGAGATACGCAGTATTTT. Amino acid sequence: CASSPSLQGDTQYF.

This chain uses TRBV4-2 with TRBJ1-5; D is unresolved. Germline assignment: CDR1 LGHNA and CDR2 YNFKEQ. CDR3 length: 17 residues. Trimming pared 3 bases from V and 0 bases from J, leaving 15 bases between. CDR3 sequence (DNA): TGTGCCAGCAGCCAGGAACCAGGAACCTATAGCAATCAGCCCCAGCATTTT. Translated, it gives CASSQEPGTYSNQPQHF.

J is TRBJ2-7 and V is TRBV18; unclear D gene. The CDR3 is made up of 13 amino acids. Germline CDR1 KGHSH, CDR2 LQKENI. Trimming took off 4 bases at V and 3 bases at J, with 10 bases between the two ends. CDR3 protein: CASSRTFLYEQYF. For the CDR3, the DNA is TGTGCCAGCTCACGAACCTTTCTCTACGAGCAGTACTTC.

This clonotype was found a few times. The chain links TRBV20-1 to TRBJ2-1, with TRBD2 matching 10 bases. V was clipped by 4 bases and J by 1 base; unmatched bases: 7. Germline values: CDR1 DFQATT, CDR2 SNEGSKA (reference sequence). The CDR3 spans 16 residues. The CDR3, as DNA: TGCAGTGCTATTGATAGCGGGAGGCCTTCCTACAATGAGCAGTTCTTC. It yields the protein CSAIDSGRPSYNEQFF.

The rearrangement uses TRBV7-2 and TRBJ2-1, with D possibly TRBD1 on 6 matching bases. The CDR3 spans 13 residues. CDR1 and CDR2 from the germline V gene are SGHTA and FQGNSA. The V gene lost 3 bases and the J gene lost 9 bases, with 12 bases spanning the gap. CDR3 nucleotides: TGTGCCAGCAGCTTCTGGACAGCCCCTGAGCAGTTCTTC. Translated, it gives CASSFWTAPEQFF.

This sequence joins TRBV20-1 and TRBJ2-5; D gene ambiguous. CDR3 length: 14 residues. Germline V lookup: CDR1 DFQATT, CDR2 SNEGSKA (reference sequence). Trimming shortened V by 0 bases and J by 0 bases, and 8 bases separated the two germline ends. CDR3 in amino acids: CSARDTWYQETQYF. CDR3 DNA sequence: TGCAGTGCTAGAGATACCTGGTACCAAGAGACCCAGTACTTC.

This clonotype showed up just a few times. The chain links TRBV28 to TRBJ2-7, with 8 bases lining up with TRBD2. CDR3 length: 20 amino acids. CDR1 is MDHEN and CDR2 is SYDVKM in the germline V gene. Losses at the gene ends were 1 base for V and 0 bases for J; bases not matched to a gene: 17. The CDR3 is CASSLFLIKRTSPTSYEQYF. CDR3 DNA: TGTGCCAGCAGTTTATTCCTTATTAAAAGGACTAGCCCCACCTCCTACGAGCAGTACTTC.

The chain joins TRBV7-2 to TRBJ2-3; 7 positions match TRBD2. V lost 0 bases and J lost 5; bases outside the gene matches: 5. Germline V gene sequence: CDR1 SGHTA, CDR2 FQGNSA. This CDR3 region has 15 residues. The CDR3, as DNA: TGTGCCAGCAGCTTAGCGGGAGGGTATTTAGATACGCAGTATTTT. Its translation: CASSLAGGYLDTQYF.

This clonotype has more than one count but fewer than ten. The rearrangement links TRBV7-8 to TRBJ1-3; possible D gene TRBD1, 6 bases. CDR1 and CDR2 from the germline V gene are SGHVS and FQNEAQ. With 1 base removed from V and 3 bases from J, the gap between germline ends came to 13 bases. CDR3 size: 16 residues. CDR3 sequence reads: CASSLGGAPGGNTIYF. Here the CDR3 DNA reads TGTGCCAGCAGCTTAGGGGGGGCGCCGGGTGGAAACACCATATATTTT. Variable domain in full (rest from reference TRBV7-8 and TRBJ1-3): GAGVSQSPRYKVAKRGQDVALRCDPISGHVSLFWYQQALGQGPEFLTYFQNEAQLDKSGLPSDRFFAERPEGSVSTLKIQRTQQEDSAVYLCASSLGGAPGGNTIYFGEGSWLTVV.